Reported below is one T cell receptor (beta chain). What it binds is not known. Original handling: CDR3 was compared across clinicopathological groups, and the resulting differences were used to build a distant-metastasis classifier for papillary thyroid cancer. TCRdb used MiXCR to call clones anew from the PCR reads. TCRdb assigned the V and J calls; the authors' analysis was not used. This table has approximately 7,000 clones, 18% appearing once. The data were obtained in a study of metastatic and nonmetastatic thyroid tumors. The overall study: From malignant and benign thyroid patients, repertoires in blood and in tumor or nodule tissue were compared. General observations from the study: Malignant thyroid tumors reportedly exceeded benign nodules significantly in TCR beta diversity, with the difference appearing in blood and tumor.

CDR3 length equals 15 residues. CDR1 DFQATT and CDR2 SNEGSKA come from the germline V gene (reference sequence). V lost 0 bases and J lost 1; bases outside the gene matches: 4. No patient had received any treatment before thyroid surgery. This TCR came from a male donor with papillary thyroid cancer or a benign thyroid nodule (not recorded which). Some clones in this sample may be carry-over from other donors' samples. Sequencing was performed on adjacent normal tissue. The V gene is TRBV20-1, the J gene TRBJ2-7; 9 bases are a match to TRBD1. This CDR3 reads CSARDWTGVSYEQYF. DNA of the CDR3: TGCAGTGCTAGAGATTGGACAGGGGTATCCTACGAGCAGTACTTC.